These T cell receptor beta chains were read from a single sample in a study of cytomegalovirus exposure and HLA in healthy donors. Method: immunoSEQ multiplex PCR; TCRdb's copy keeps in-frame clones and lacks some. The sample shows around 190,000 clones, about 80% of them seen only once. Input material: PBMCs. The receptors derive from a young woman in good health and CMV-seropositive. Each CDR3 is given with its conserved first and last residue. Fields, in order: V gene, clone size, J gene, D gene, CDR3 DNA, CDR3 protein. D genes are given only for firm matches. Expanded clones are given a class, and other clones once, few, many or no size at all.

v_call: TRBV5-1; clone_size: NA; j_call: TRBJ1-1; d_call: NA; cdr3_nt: TGCGCCAGCAGCTTGATCCCCCAGGGGCAGAACACTGAAGCTTTCTTT; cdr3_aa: CASSLIPQGQNTEAFF
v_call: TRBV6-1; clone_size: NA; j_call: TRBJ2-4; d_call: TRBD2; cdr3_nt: TGTGCCAGCAGCAGGGAGGGGAACATTCAGTACTTC; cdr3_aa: CASSREGNIQYF
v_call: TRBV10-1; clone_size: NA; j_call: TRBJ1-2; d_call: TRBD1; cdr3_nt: TGCGCCAGCAAGCTGGGACAGGGGCGCGACTATGGCTACACCTTC; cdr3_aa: CASKLGQGRDYGYTF
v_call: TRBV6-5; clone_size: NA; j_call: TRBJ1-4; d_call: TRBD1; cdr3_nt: TGTGCCAGCAGTTACGATGCACCAGGGGGCGGAAAACTGTTTTTT; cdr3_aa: CASSYDAPGGGKLFF
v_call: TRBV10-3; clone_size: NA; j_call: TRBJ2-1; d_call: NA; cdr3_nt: TGTGCCATCAGTGAGTCGTCAGGGTTCAATGAGCAGTTCTTC; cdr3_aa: CAISESSGFNEQFF
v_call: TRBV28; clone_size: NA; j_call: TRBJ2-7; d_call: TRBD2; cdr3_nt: TGTGCCAGCAGTTTTAACCACCCGACTAGCGGGAGCCACGAGCAGTACTTC; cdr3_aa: CASSFNHPTSGSHEQYF
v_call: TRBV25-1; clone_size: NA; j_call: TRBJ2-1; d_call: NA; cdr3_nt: TGTGCCAGCGGCAAAGGGGATGAGCAGTTCTTC; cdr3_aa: CASGKGDEQFF
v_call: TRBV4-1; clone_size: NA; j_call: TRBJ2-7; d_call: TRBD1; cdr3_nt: TGCGCCAGCAGCCAACCCCGGACAGGGGAATCCTACGAGCAGTACTTC; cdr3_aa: CASSQPRTGESYEQYF
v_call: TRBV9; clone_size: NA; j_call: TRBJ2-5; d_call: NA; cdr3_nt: TGTGCCAGCAGCATTGACCCGAGGAAGGAGACCCAGTACTTC; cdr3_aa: CASSIDPRKETQYF
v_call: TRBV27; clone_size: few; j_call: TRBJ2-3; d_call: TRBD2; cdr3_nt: TGTGCCAGCAGTTTTGGATTAGCGGGTCTCACAGATACGCAGTATTTT; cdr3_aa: CASSFGLAGLTDTQYF
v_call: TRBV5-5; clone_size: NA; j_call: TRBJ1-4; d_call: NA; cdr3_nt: TGTGCCAGCAGCTTGGCGGGGGACTCGGGCGAAAAACTGTTTTTT; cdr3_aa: CASSLAGDSGEKLFF
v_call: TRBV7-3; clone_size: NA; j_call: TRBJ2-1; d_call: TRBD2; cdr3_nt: TGTGCCAGCAGCTTAACCGCGGGAGTTTCCTACAATGAGCAGTTCTTC; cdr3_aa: CASSLTAGVSYNEQFF
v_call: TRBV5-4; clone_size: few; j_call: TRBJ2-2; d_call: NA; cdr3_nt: TGTGCCAGCAGCTGGAGGGCTTACACCGGGGAGCTGTTTTTT; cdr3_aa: CASSWRAYTGELFF
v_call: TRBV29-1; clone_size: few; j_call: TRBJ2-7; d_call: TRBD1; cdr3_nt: TGCAGCGTCCGACAGGGAGTCGACGAGCAGTACTTC; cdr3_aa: CSVRQGVDEQYF
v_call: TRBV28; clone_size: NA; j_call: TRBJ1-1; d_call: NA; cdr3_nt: TGTGCCAGCAGTTTAAGGTCAGGGACTTGGATGAACACTGAAGCTTTCTTT; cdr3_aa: CASSLRSGTWMNTEAFF
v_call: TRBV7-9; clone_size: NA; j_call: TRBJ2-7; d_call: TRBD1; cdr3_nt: TGTTCCAGCAGCTGGGGACAGAACGAGCAGTACTTC; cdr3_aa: CSSSWGQNEQYF
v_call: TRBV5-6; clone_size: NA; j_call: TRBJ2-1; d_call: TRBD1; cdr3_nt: TGTGCCAGCAGCCTGGGACAGGTGACCTACAATGAGCAGTTCTTC; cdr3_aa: CASSLGQVTYNEQFF
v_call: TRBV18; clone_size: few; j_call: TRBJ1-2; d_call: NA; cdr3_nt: NA; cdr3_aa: CASSTRVGTGARSDF
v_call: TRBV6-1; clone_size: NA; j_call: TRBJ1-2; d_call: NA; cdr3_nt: TGTGCCAGCAGTCAAGGGACACAGGGCTACACCTTC; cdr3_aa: CASSQGTQGYTF
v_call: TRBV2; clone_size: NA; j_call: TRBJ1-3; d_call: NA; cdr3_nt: TGTGCCAGCAGTGGGACAGCCAGAAACACCATATATTTT; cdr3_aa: CASSGTARNTIYF
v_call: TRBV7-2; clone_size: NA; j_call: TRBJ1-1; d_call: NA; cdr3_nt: TGTGCCAGCAGCCCCCGGGGGGGGCCATGGACTGAAGCTTTCTTT; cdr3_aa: CASSPRGGPWTEAFF
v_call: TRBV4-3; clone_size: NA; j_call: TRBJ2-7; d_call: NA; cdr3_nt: TGCGCCAGCAGCCAAGATCTGGTGGGAGCACCGTTTTTCTTC; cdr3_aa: CASSQDLVGAPFFF
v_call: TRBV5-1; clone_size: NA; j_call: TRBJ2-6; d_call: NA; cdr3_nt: TGCGCCAGCAGCTCCAGACAGCCCTCTGGGGCCAACGTCCTGACTTTC; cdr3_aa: CASSSRQPSGANVLTF
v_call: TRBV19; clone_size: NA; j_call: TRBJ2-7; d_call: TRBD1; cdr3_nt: TGTGCCAGTAGTATAGGGGACAGTTCTTACGAGCAGTACTTC; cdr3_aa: CASSIGDSSYEQYF
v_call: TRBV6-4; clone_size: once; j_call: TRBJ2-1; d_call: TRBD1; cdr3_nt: TGTGCCAGCAGTGACTCTTGGACAGGAGACTACAATGAGCAGTTCTTC; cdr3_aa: CASSDSWTGDYNEQFF
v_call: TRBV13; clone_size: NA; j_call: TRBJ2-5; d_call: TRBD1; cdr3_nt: TGTGCCAGCAGCTTTCTCCCTGGGGACAGCCAAGAGACCCAGTACTTC; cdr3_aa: CASSFLPGDSQETQYF
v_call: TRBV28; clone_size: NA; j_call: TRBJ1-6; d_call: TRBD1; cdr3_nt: TGTGCCAGCAGTCCCCCGGACAGGGGAACCCTCCACTTT; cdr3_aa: CASSPPDRGTLHF
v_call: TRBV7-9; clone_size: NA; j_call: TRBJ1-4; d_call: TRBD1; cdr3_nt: TGTGCCAGCAGCTTAATGTCAGGGGGCGACGAAAAACTGTTTTTT; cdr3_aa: CASSLMSGGDEKLFF
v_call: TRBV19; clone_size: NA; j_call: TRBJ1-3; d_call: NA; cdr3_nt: TGTGCCAGTAGTATGGGCAGCGGCTCTGGAAACACCATATATTTT; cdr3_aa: CASSMGSGSGNTIYF
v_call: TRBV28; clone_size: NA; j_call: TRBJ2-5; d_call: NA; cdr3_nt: TGTGCCAGCAGTACCCGCGATGGTCAAGAGACCCAGTACTTC; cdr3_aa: CASSTRDGQETQYF
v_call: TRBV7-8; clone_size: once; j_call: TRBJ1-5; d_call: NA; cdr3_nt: TGTGCCAGCAGCCGGCCAGGGATTCAGCCCCAGCATTTT; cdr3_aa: CASSRPGIQPQHF
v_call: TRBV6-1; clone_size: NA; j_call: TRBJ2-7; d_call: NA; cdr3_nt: TGTGCCAGCAGAACAAACAAGGGGCGATACGAGCAGTACTTC; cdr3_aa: CASRTNKGRYEQYF
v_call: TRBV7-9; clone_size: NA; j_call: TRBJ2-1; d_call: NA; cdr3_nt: TGTTCCAGCAGCTATATCGCTAGCGCCCGCGGCAATGAGCAGTTCTTC; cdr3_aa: CSSSYIASARGNEQFF
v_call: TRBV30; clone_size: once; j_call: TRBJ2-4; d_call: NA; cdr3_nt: TGTGCCTGGAGTCAGGGAGCCAAAAACATTCAGTACTTC; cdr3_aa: CAWSQGAKNIQYF
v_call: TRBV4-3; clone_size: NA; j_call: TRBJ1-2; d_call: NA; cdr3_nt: TGCGCCAGCAGCCTCAGGGGAACTGGGGGCTACACCTTC; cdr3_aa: CASSLRGTGGYTF
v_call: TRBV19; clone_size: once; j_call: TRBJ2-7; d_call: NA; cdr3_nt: TGTGCCAGTAGTCCGCGACCAGGATACGAGCAGTACTTC; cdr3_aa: CASSPRPGYEQYF
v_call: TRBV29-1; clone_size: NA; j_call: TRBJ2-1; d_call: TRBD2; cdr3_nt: TGCAGCGTTGAATTAAGAACTAGCGGTCAATACAATGAGCAGTTCTTC; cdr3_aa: CSVELRTSGQYNEQFF
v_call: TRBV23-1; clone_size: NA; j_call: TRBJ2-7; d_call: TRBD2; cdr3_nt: TGCGCCAGCAGTCAACAACGTTACGGGACTAGCGGGAGGTTGCAGTACTTC; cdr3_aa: CASSQQRYGTSGRLQYF
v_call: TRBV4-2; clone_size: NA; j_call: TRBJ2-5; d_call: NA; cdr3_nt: TGTGCCAGCAGCCAAGTAAGGGGGGAGACCCAGTACTTC; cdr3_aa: CASSQVRGETQYF
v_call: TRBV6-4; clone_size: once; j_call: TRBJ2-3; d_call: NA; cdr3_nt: TGTGCCAGCAGTGACTCTCAAAGGCCGGGAGATACGCAGTATTTT; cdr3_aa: CASSDSQRPGDTQYF
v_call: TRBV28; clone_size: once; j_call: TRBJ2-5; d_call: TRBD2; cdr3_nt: TGTGCCAGCAGTGTTACCGGGACTACGGAGACCCAGTACTTC; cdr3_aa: CASSVTGTTETQYF
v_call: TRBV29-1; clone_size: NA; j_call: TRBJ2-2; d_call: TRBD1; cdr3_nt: TGCAGCATATGGACAGGGGCAAACACCGGGGAGCTGTTTTTT; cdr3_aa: CSIWTGANTGELFF
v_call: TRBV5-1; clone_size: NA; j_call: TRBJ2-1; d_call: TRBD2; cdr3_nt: TGCGCCAGCAGCCCGGGACTAGTAGGGCCATACAATGAGCAGTTCTTC; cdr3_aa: CASSPGLVGPYNEQFF
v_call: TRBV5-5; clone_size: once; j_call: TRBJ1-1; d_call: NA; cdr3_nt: TGTGCCAGCAGCTTGGGGTACAGCCAGAACACTGAAGCTTTCTTT; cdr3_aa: CASSLGYSQNTEAFF